These T cell receptor beta chains were read from a single sample in a study of shared clonotypes between healthy human individuals. Sequenced by immunoSEQ multiplex PCR; TCRdb stores in-frame clones only, minus some. The sample yields 2 million to 2.5 million clones, 92% seen once. Sequenced sample: naive CD4+ T cells from PBMCs. These receptors came from a man aged 18 to 29 in good health. Some clones in this sample may be carry-over from other donors' samples. The CDR3 runs from the conserved cysteine through the conserved F or W. The order of the fields is J gene, CDR3 length, V gene, CDR3 protein.

J: TRBJ2-6
length: 14
V: TRBV7-2
CDR3: CAIARTSGANVLTF

J: TRBJ2-4
length: 17
V: TRBV28
CDR3: CASSLWGRTEAKNIQYF

J: TRBJ1-1
length: 13
V: TRBV6-6
CDR3: CASTYRTAGEAFF

J: TRBJ2-5
length: 15
V: TRBV19
CDR3: CASSSGQGARETQYF

J: TRBJ2-7
length: 13
V: TRBV7-8
CDR3: CASSFQVPYEQYF

J: TRBJ1-1
length: 15
V: TRBV28
CDR3: CASSPRRGALTEAFF

J: TRBJ2-3
length: 16
V: TRBV5-1
CDR3: CASSLDRTSGPDTQYF

J: TRBJ1-5
length: 14
V: TRBV14
CDR3: CASSRGVFNQPQHF

J: TRBJ2-2
length: 13
V: TRBV29-1
CDR3: CSAPGHNTGELFF

J: TRBJ2-3
length: 14
V: TRBV5-4
CDR3: CASSPRRGADTQYF

J: TRBJ2-1
length: 14
V: TRBV29-1
CDR3: CSAITGRTSNEQFF

J: TRBJ2-6
length: 17
V: TRBV27
CDR3: CASRGTYSNSGANVLTF

J: TRBJ2-5
length: 16
V: TRBV9
CDR3: CASSVTPRGAGETQYF

J: TRBJ2-7
length: 15
V: TRBV5-1
CDR3: CASKEGGLVADEQYF

J: TRBJ2-1
length: 15
V: TRBV2
CDR3: CASSEEDIAAKEQFF

J: TRBJ2-5
length: 15
V: TRBV5-1
CDR3: CASSPRTSGKETQYF

J: TRBJ1-5
length: 15
V: TRBV28
CDR3: CASSPRTGPNQPQHF

J: TRBJ2-5
length: 16
V: TRBV4-3
CDR3: CASSQDGAGGKETQYF

J: TRBJ2-1
length: 15
V: TRBV5-5
CDR3: CASSLNQGTYNEQFF

J: TRBJ1-5
length: 14
V: TRBV19
CDR3: CASSIRASNQPQHF

J: TRBJ2-5
length: 15
V: TRBV4-2
CDR3: CASSQERGRIETQYF

J: TRBJ1-2
length: 8
V: TRBV29-1
CDR3: CSARGGTF

J: TRBJ1-2
length: 16
V: TRBV10-3
CDR3: CATIRGQGAADYGYTF

J: TRBJ2-3
length: 14
V: TRBV5-4
CDR3: CASRRDRATDTQYF

J: TRBJ1-1
length: 15
V: TRBV6-1
CDR3: CASNMLQGLGAEAFF

J: TRBJ2-2
length: 12
V: TRBV5-5
CDR3: CASSSLGGELFF

J: TRBJ2-2
length: 12
V: TRBV19
CDR3: CASSIGFGELFF

J: TRBJ1-5
length: 12
V: TRBV28
CDR3: CASSSSLQPQHF

J: TRBJ2-1
length: 16
V: TRBV7-9
CDR3: CASSLARQPGLDEQFF

J: TRBJ2-7
length: 13
V: TRBV28
CDR3: CASRPTGVYEQYF

J: TRBJ1-1
length: 14
V: TRBV7-9
CDR3: CASSLGQGGFQAFF

J: TRBJ1-5
length: 16
V: TRBV7-6
CDR3: CASSLVAGQSGQPQHF

J: TRBJ2-4
length: 15
V: TRBV4-1
CDR3: CASSHLKTGENIQYF

J: TRBJ2-7
length: 15
V: TRBV6-5
CDR3: CASSYSGGHSYEQYF

J: TRBJ1-4
length: 15
V: TRBV6-1
CDR3: CASTRGHGTNEKLFF

J: TRBJ1-4
length: 17
V: TRBV4-3
CDR3: CASSHPPPGQGDEKLFF

J: TRBJ1-2
length: 17
V: TRBV7-9
CDR3: CASSFPGVRVANYGYTF

J: TRBJ2-3
length: 14
V: TRBV5-1
CDR3: CASSPGRGTDTQYF

J: TRBJ2-3
length: 17
V: TRBV7-8
CDR3: CASSSYLLAGLTDTQYF

J: TRBJ1-2
length: 12
V: TRBV29-1
CDR3: CSPGSGEDGYTF

J: TRBJ2-7
length: 14
V: TRBV28
CDR3: CASSWGTAEGEQYF

J: TRBJ2-4
length: 13
V: TRBV30
CDR3: CAWSAPAKNIQYF

J: TRBJ1-2
length: 17
V: TRBV28
CDR3: CASSTTGQGYTNYGYTF

J: TRBJ1-6
length: 16
V: TRBV28
CDR3: CASRLLSQGGKTPLHF

J: TRBJ2-4
length: 15
V: TRBV28
CDR3: CASRENTGGDHIQYF

J: TRBJ2-1
length: 14
V: TRBV4-1
CDR3: CASRGADPNNEQFF

J: TRBJ1-2
length: 14
V: TRBV5-1
CDR3: CASSPDRGERGYTF

J: TRBJ2-2
length: 15
V: TRBV5-1
CDR3: CASSSPHFNTGELFF

J: TRBJ2-1
length: 15
V: TRBV4-2
CDR3: CASSSTQSSYNEQFF

J: TRBJ2-6
length: 16
V: TRBV27
CDR3: CASTPRRGSGANVLTF

J: TRBJ1-4
length: 15
V: TRBV6-6
CDR3: CASSTRRGANEKLFF

J: TRBJ2-1
length: 11
V: TRBV27
CDR3: CASSLLKEQFF

J: TRBJ1-2
length: 14
V: TRBV14
CDR3: CASSPRRGLGGYTF

J: TRBJ2-1
length: 14
V: TRBV4-2
CDR3: CASSPLAAYNEQFF

J: TRBJ2-5
length: 14
V: TRBV7-9
CDR3: CASSPGGLEETQYF

J: TRBJ1-5
length: 16
V: TRBV18
CDR3: CASSPQSLLGNQPQHF

J: TRBJ2-7
length: 15
V: TRBV28
CDR3: CASSLVGQGIDEQYF